This TCR beta chain is drawn from a study of blood T cell repertoires in COVID-19 (dated by TCRdb to 2020 to 2021). Looking at the study overall: Collaborator samples came from the United States, Italy and Spain and covered acute and convalescent phases of COVID-19. The prospective study material was composed of cDNA or gDNA derived from T cells, B-cell-depleted T cells, or PBMCs. Deeply sampled blood TCRbeta repertoires from subjects exposed to, actively infected with, or recovered from COVID-19 were included in the dataset. The repertoires were released in a freely available public database meant as a resource for research on the immune response to SARS-CoV-2. The samples were drawn from the first 160 participants of the ongoing ImmuneRACE study and from some 1,300 subjects provided by 6 global collaborators. A de-identified subject ID, COVID-19 status, age in years and sex were almost always included in the sample metadata. HLA class I and class II types, where available, came from metadata supplied by the sample provider rather than from assay-based typing.

Counted from cysteine to phenylalanine, this CDR3 has 15 amino acids. Just CDR3 DNA is preserved here, 45 bases in frame from base 1. Based on the germline V gene (reference sequence), the CDR1 and CDR2 sequences are SGHNT and YYREEE. The germline V end is reduced by 2 bases and the J end by 0 bases; junction bases left unmatched: 4. TCRbeta CDR3 regions were amplified from genomic DNA by means of the immunoSEQ Assay, a bias-controlled multiplex PCR. Processing in the source paper ran as follows. Nucleated cell counts per sample were estimated from amplification of reference gene primers within the assay. To quantify the absolute abundance of each unique TCRbeta CDR3 rearrangement, sequence reads were collapsed and filtered. Productive Simpson clonality was computed per sample as the square root of Simpson's diversity index over productive rearrangements. In TCRdb, the immuneACCESS table is reduced to in-frame sequences with V and J assigned. These tables do not hold every clone; where another copy was compared, an unresolved V gene accounts for under half, and the others remain unexplained. For V, J and clone size, that table is used; D and trimming come from the DNA. This sample is represented by roughly 100,000 clones; 82% of them were singletons. Clones ranked in the top ten supply around 18% of the sample.

A remark on this clone: Its antigen remains unidentified. Per-base quality was not reported, and no clone a single base away is much larger than it.

Collaborating institutions collected whole blood in K2EDTA tubes following their own protocols. For TCRbeta analysis, collaborator samples were shipped as frozen whole blood, as isolated PBMCs, or as DNA extracted from either sample type. Broader findings and caveats from the paper: Clinical and demographic metadata were provided uncurated, with the amount varying by source and participant.

Input material: peripheral blood. The V and J segments used are TRBV5-4 and TRBJ2-7; 8 bases in the middle match TRBD2. The TCR comes from a man of 80 years or more with acute or convalescent COVID-19. The DNA sequence is given as TGTGCCAGCAGCTTTGAAGCGGGAGTCTCCTACGAGCAGTACTTC. Its translation is CASSFEAGVSYEQYF.